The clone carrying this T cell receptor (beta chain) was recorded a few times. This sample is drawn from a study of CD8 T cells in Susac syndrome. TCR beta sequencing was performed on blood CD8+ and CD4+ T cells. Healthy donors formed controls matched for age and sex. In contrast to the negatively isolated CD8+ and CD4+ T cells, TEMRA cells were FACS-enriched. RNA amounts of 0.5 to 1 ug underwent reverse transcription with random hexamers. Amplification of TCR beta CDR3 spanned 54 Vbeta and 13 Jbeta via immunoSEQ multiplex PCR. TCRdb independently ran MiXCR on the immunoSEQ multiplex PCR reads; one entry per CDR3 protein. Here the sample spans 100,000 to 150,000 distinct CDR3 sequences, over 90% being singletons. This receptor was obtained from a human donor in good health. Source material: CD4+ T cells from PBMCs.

The CDR3 nucleotides read TGTGCCAGCAGTTTGGCAGGGGACTATGGCTACACCTTC. As protein: CASSLAGDYGYTF. The J gene is TRBJ1-2, the V gene TRBV12-3 or TRBV12-4, with TRBD1 as a possible D gene (6 bases). V lost 3 bases, J lost 3 bases, and 8 bases lay in between. The CDR3 consists of 13 residues.